The next 28 T cell receptor beta chains were all read from a single sample in a study of blood T cell repertoires in COVID-19. Profiled with immunoSEQ multiplex PCR; TCRdb holds only in-frame clones, not every one. The sample has roughly 130,000 clones, roughly four fifths seen once. Sequenced material: peripheral blood. All receptors derive from a woman in her 50s with acute or convalescent COVID-19.

V gene TRBV3-1 (or the pseudogene TRBV3-2) combines with J gene TRBJ1-1; the D is unclear. This CDR3 spans 13 amino acids. Germline V gene data show CDR1 as LGHDT and CDR2 as YNNKEL (reference sequence). The V and J ends lost 9 bases and 0 bases respectively, with 11 bases between them. The DNA of the CDR3 is TGTGCCAGTCGGGGAGAGATGAACACTGAAGCTTTCTTT. It translates to CASRGEMNTEAFF.

This clone appeared a single time. V and J are TRBV29-1 and TRBJ1-1, with TRBD1 identical over 8 bases. This CDR3 has 15 residues. J lost 3 bases, V lost 6 bases, and 12 bases had no gene match. The germline V gene encodes CDR1 SQVTM and CDR2 ANQGSEA. DNA for the CDR3: TGCAGCGTGGCTGGACAGGGTATGTTGCACACTGAAGCTTTCTTT. Residues: CSVAGQGMLHTEAFF.

The DNA of the CDR3 is TGTGCCAGCAGCTTAGGCAAAACAGGGAACACTGAAGCTTTCTTT. Translation gives CASSLGKTGNTEAFF. The chain links TRBV11-2 to TRBJ1-1, with D possibly being TRBD1 (5 bases). Per germline, CDR1 SGHAT and CDR2 FQNNGV. Trimming stripped 1 base from V and 1 base from J, with 10 bases between. The CDR3 is 15 residues long.

The V gene is TRBV19, the J gene TRBJ2-2, with D possibly matching TRBD1 (6 bases). The V and J ends lost 2 bases and 6 bases respectively, with 19 bases between them. The CDR3 runs to 17 residues. The V gene's germline CDR1 is LNHDA and CDR2 SQIVND (reference sequence). For the CDR3, the DNA is TGTGCCAGTAGTATATACCGGGACAAAAAACAACCCGGGGAGCTGTTTTTT. It translates to CASSIYRDKKQPGELFF.

V usage is TRBV5-4 and J usage is TRBJ2-2; no definite D call. CDR1 is SGHNT and CDR2 is YYREEE in the germline V gene (reference sequence). Trimming cost V 3 bases and J 4 bases, with 13 bases left between them. The CDR3 sequence is 15 residues long. CDR3 nucleotides: TGTGCCAGCAGCTCCGGCGGCGGCAGCACCGGGGAGCTGTTTTTT. It specifies CASSSGGGSTGELFF.

This chain joins TRBV4-1 and TRBJ2-4; 12 positions agree with TRBD2. In germline, CDR1 is MGHRA, CDR2 YSYEKL. The CDR3 runs 19 residues. V shed 2 bases, J shed 8 bases, and the junction held 16 bases outside the gene matches. The CDR3: CASSQKPSGGALGADIQYF. CDR3 sequence (DNA): TGCGCCAGCAGCCAAAAACCTAGCGGGGGGGCCTTAGGGGCCGACATTCAGTACTTC.

The rearrangement uses TRBV6-5 and TRBJ2-3; 10 bases match TRBD1. The V segment lost 3 bases and the J segment 5 bases; nucleotides outside the gene matches: 8. This CDR3 has 16 amino acids. The V gene's germline CDR1 is MNHEY and CDR2 SVGAGI. In DNA, the CDR3 is TGTGCCAGCAGTTATGTTGGGACAGGGGTTCAAGATACGCAGTATTTT. Translating it yields CASSYVGTGVQDTQYF.

The rearrangement uses TRBV25-1 and TRBJ1-2; 8 bases match TRBD1. Germline trimming cut 5 bases from V and 3 bases from J; bases unmatched to any gene: 5. Germline V gene data show CDR1 as MGHDK and CDR2 as SYGVNS. The CDR3 is 14 amino acids. CDR3 in amino acids: CASSWTGRDYGYTF. CDR3 in DNA: TGTGCCAGCAGTTGGACAGGGCGCGACTATGGCTACACCTTC.

The CDR3 region has the DNA TGTGCCAGCAGCCAAGTTCAGGGACGGGGGAATGAGCAGTTCTTC. It is translated as CASSQVQGRGNEQFF. This rearrangement joins TRBV3-1 (or the pseudogene TRBV3-2) to TRBJ2-1; weak D call: TRBD2 (6 bases). Germline assignment: CDR1 LGHDT and CDR2 YNNKEL (reference sequence). V lost 1 base and J lost 7, with 14 bases in between. The CDR3 covers 15 residues.

The chain links TRBV10-3 to TRBJ1-1, with 9 positions matching TRBD1. Looked up from germline, CDR1 is ENHRY and CDR2 is SYGVKD. The V and J ends lost 2 bases and 3 bases, in that order; junction bases with no gene match: 10. The CDR3 is made up of 17 amino acids. DNA of the CDR3: TGTGCCATCAGTGAGCTGCCGCCCCGGGACAGGGACACTGAAGCTTTCTTT. Protein sequence: CAISELPPRDRDTEAFF.

This chain connects TRBV6-5 to TRBJ1-2; D remains ambiguous. CDR3 length: 13 amino acids. V was trimmed by 3 bases and J by 8 bases, leaving 13 bases between them. The germline gives CDR1 MNHEY, CDR2 SVGAGI. The CDR3: CASSYGERRGYTF. CDR3 bases: TGTGCCAGCAGTTATGGGGAGAGGAGGGGCTACACCTTC.

The chain combines TRBV6-2 or TRBV6-3 with TRBJ2-3, with 13 bases lining up with TRBD2. Trimming cost V 4 bases and J 5 bases; bases outside gene matches: 6. The CDR3 sequence is 16 residues long. In germline, CDR1 is MNHEY, CDR2 SVGEGT. CDR3 amino acids: CASSSWTSGGVDTQYF. The CDR3 coding sequence is TGTGCCAGCAGTTCCTGGACTAGCGGGGGCGTAGATACGCAGTATTTT.

This clone was observed a single time. The chain couples TRBV19 to TRBJ1-5; a possible D gene is TRBD1 (5 bases). The CDR3 has 12 residues. V lost 10 bases and J 2 bases, leaving 9 bases between the germline ends. Germline assignment: CDR1 LNHDA and CDR2 SQIVND (reference sequence). Here the CDR3 reads CATGGRNQPQHF. The CDR3 bases are TGTGCCACCGGGGGTCGCAATCAGCCCCAGCATTTT.

The chain joins TRBV11-2 to TRBJ1-4, with D tentatively TRBD1 (5 bases). The CDR3 runs to 14 residues. CDR1 SGHAT and CDR2 FQNNGV come from the germline V gene. V dropped 5 bases and J dropped 4 bases, with 11 bases sitting between them. The CDR3, as DNA: TGTGCCAGCAGCCGGGGACTGAATAATGAAAAACTGTTTTTT. It translates to CASSRGLNNEKLFF.

The chain joins TRBV7-2 to TRBJ2-3, with 9 bases fitting TRBD2. In germline, CDR1 is SGHTA, CDR2 FQGNSA. Trimming removed 1 base from V and 2 bases from J; junction bases left unmatched: 7. The CDR3 is 17 residues long. CDR3 amino acids: CASSLVAAGGITDTQYF. CDR3 nucleotide sequence: TGTGCCAGCAGCTTAGTCGCAGCGGGGGGTATCACAGATACGCAGTATTTT.

This chain links TRBV18 with TRBJ2-1, with a weak D call TRBD2 (6 bases). CDR3 length equals 12 residues. Between the trimmed V and J ends, which lost 5 bases and 5 bases, there was a span of 7 bases. Germline CDR1 and CDR2: KGHSH and LQKENI. This CDR3 is CASSWGDNEQFF. In DNA, the CDR3 is TGTGCCAGCTCATGGGGGGACAATGAGCAGTTCTTC.

V usage is TRBV12-2 and J usage is TRBJ2-1; the listed D gene, TRBD2, was not tested against the DNA. TRBV12-2 is reported as a pseudogene. This CDR3 has 14 residues. The DNA of the CDR3 is TGTGCAAGTCGCGAACCGGGAGGGGGGCATGAGCAGTTCTTC. It specifies CASREPGGGHEQFF.

The chain joins TRBV20-1 to TRBJ1-1; D ambiguous. V lost 1 base to trimming and J lost 4 bases, with 4 bases between them. CDR3 length: 11 residues. Germline V gene data show CDR1 as DFQATT and CDR2 as SNEGSKA (reference sequence). CDR3 coding DNA: TGCAGTGCTAGAGTATCCACTGAAGCTTTCTTT. Its protein is CSARVSTEAFF.

V gene TRBV28 combines with J gene TRBJ1-2, with D possibly TRBD1 on 5 matching bases. The germline V gene encodes CDR1 MDHEN and CDR2 SYDVKM. CDR3 size: 18 residues. V was clipped by 2 bases and J by 4 bases, with 23 bases between them. CDR3 DNA sequence: TGTGCCAGCAGTTTAGTAGGACGGCACAGTCCCGGGGGCTATGGCTACACCTTC. Amino acids: CASSLVGRHSPGGYGYTF.

The CDR3 sequence is CASSLEHRGADTQYF. In nucleotides, the CDR3 is TGTGCCAGCAGCTTGGAGCACAGGGGAGCAGATACGCAGTATTTT. The chain joins TRBV5-8 to TRBJ2-3; 7 bases are a match to TRBD1. The germline V gene encodes CDR1 SGHTS and CDR2 YDEGEE. Trimming removed 0 bases from V and 4 bases from J; junction bases left unmatched: 5. The length of the CDR3 is 15 residues. The full variable domain, its missing parts supplied by reference TRBV5-8 and TRBJ2-3, is EAGVTQSPTHLIKTRGQQATLRCSPISGHTSVYWYQQALGLGLQFLLWYDEGEERNRGNFPPRFSGRQFPNYSSELNVNALELEDSALYLCASSLEHRGADTQYFGPGTRLTVL.

The gene calls are TRBV18 and TRBJ1-1; TRBD1 matches 9 bases. The V segment lost 1 base and the J segment 4 bases; nucleotides outside the gene matches: 4. Germline CDR1 and CDR2: KGHSH and LQKENI. The CDR3 spans 15 residues. The CDR3 is CASSPRDRDFTEAFF. In DNA form, the CDR3 reads TGTGCCAGCTCACCACGGGACAGGGATTTCACTGAAGCTTTCTTT.

This clone was found many times. V usage is TRBV25-1 and J usage is TRBJ1-2; no clear D gene. In germline, CDR1 is MGHDK, CDR2 SYGVNS. The ends were cut back, 5 bases at V and 2 bases at J, with 12 bases in the middle. The CDR3 contains 14 residues. In DNA form, the CDR3 reads TGTGCCAGCAGTCGCGTTCCCCCAAACTATGGCTACACCTTC. Its translation: CASSRVPPNYGYTF.

The chain uses TRBV29-1 and TRBJ2-3; 7 positions agree with TRBD2. CDR1 is SQVTM and CDR2 is ANQGSEA in the germline V gene. The CDR3 runs to 13 residues. The J segment lost 2 bases and the V segment lost 5 bases, leaving 4 bases of the junction unmatched. CDR3 in DNA: TGCAGCGTTAGGCGGGGGAACACAGATACGCAGTATTTT. This encodes CSVRRGNTDTQYF.

This sequence joins TRBV27 and TRBJ1-1; 7 positions agree with TRBD1. Germline CDR1 MNHEY, CDR2 SMNVEV (reference sequence). This CDR3 comprises 14 residues. Losses at the gene ends were 6 bases for V and 4 bases for J; bases not matched to a gene: 8. The CDR3 reads CASSPRTGGTEAFF. The CDR3 region has the DNA TGTGCCAGCAGCCCCCGGACAGGCGGCACTGAAGCTTTCTTT.

The chain employs TRBV5-1 and TRBJ1-2, with a possible D match to TRBD1 (5 bases). V lost 3 bases and J 8 bases, leaving 14 bases between the germline ends. Germline lookup yields CDR1 SGHRS and CDR2 YFSETQ. This CDR3 is built from 13 residues. CDR3 sequence (DNA): TGCGCCAGCAGCTCGGCCATGGGGGGAGGCTACACCTTC. Its translation: CASSSAMGGGYTF.

This clone came up once. The J gene is TRBJ1-1, the V gene TRBV27; possible D gene TRBD1, 5 bases. The CDR3 length is 14 residues. V gave up 1 base and J gave up 2 bases, with 8 bases separating them. Germline V CDR1 and CDR2: MNHEY, SMNVEV (reference sequence). The CDR3 spells CASSLFRENTEAFF. In DNA form, the CDR3 reads TGTGCCAGCAGTTTATTCAGGGAAAACACTGAAGCTTTCTTT.

The J gene is TRBJ1-6, the V gene TRBV3-1 (or the pseudogene TRBV3-2); D is undetermined. In germline, CDR1 is LGHDT, CDR2 YNNKEL (reference sequence). CDR3 length: 17 residues. V gave up 2 bases and J gave up 0 bases, with 11 bases separating them. CDR3 sequence (DNA): TGTGCCAGCAGCCAATCACGATCGAGCTCCTATAATTCACCCCTCCACTTT. This gives the protein CASSQSRSSSYNSPLHF.

The J gene is TRBJ1-1, the V gene TRBV11-2, with 8 nucleotides matching TRBD1. Germline assignment: CDR1 SGHAT and CDR2 FQNNGV. The CDR3 has 15 residues. V dropped 5 bases and J dropped 1; count of bases not matched to a gene: 6. The CDR3 loop is CASSNKGQANTEAFF. The DNA of the CDR3 is TGTGCCAGCAGCAACAAGGGACAGGCGAACACTGAAGCTTTCTTT.